Shown below are 19 T cell receptor beta chains from a single sample sequenced in a study of blood T cell repertoires in COVID-19. Only in-frame clones appear in the TCRdb table, and some are missing; sequencing was by immunoSEQ multiplex PCR. This sample has roughly 190,000 clones, with about 88% found just once. Sequencing was performed on peripheral blood. The source is a human donor in a cohort sampled during active COVID-19.

This chain joins TRBV18 and TRBJ2-7, with 9 bases aligning to TRBD1. Germline CDR1 is KGHSH and CDR2 is LQKENI. CDR3 size: 15 residues. The J segment lost 3 bases and the V segment lost 5 bases, leaving 8 bases of the junction unmatched. CDR3 protein: CASSYNPGQGYEQYF. DNA of the CDR3: TGTGCCAGCTCATACAACCCGGGACAGGGCTACGAGCAGTACTTC.

This chain connects TRBV6-1 to TRBJ2-1, with D tentatively TRBD2 (5 bases). This CDR3 has 15 amino acids. Germline V gives CDR1 MNHNS, CDR2 SASEGT. Trimming took 3 bases from V and 5 from J, leaving 14 bases between them. Here the CDR3 reads CASSEILGKNNEQFF. In DNA form, the CDR3 reads TGTGCCAGCAGTGAGATACTAGGAAAAAACAATGAGCAGTTCTTC.

V is TRBV10-1 and J is TRBJ2-1, with 16 bases aligning to TRBD2. Germline assignment: CDR1 WNHNN and CDR2 SYGVQD (reference sequence). The CDR3 covers 14 residues. V lost 2 bases, J lost 15 bases, and 4 bases stayed unmatched. The CDR3 region has the DNA TGCGCCAGCAGTGAGGGGACTAGCGGGGGGGCTCTGTTCTTC. It is translated as CASSEGTSGGALFF.

The chain is built from TRBV5-1 and TRBJ1-1, with D perhaps matching TRBD1 (6 bases). The CDR3 extends over 13 amino acids. The V gene lost 6 bases and the J gene lost 1 base, with 10 bases spanning the gap. CDR1 SGHRS and CDR2 YFSETQ come from the germline V gene. CDR3 coding DNA: TGCGCCAGCATAGGGGGACAGAACACTGAAGCTTTCTTT. Protein sequence: CASIGGQNTEAFF.

This sequence joins TRBV6-2 or TRBV6-3 and TRBJ2-5, with D maybe TRBD1 (6 bases). Trimming removed 6 bases from V and 6 bases from J, with 17 bases in between. Germline V gene sequence: CDR1 MNHEY, CDR2 SVGEGT. There are 14 residues in the CDR3. The DNA for the CDR3 is TGTGCCAGCAGCCACGACAGGCCCCTGAAGACCCAGTACTTC. Residues: CASSHDRPLKTQYF.

The rearrangement joins TRBV6-5 to TRBJ1-4, with D hard to call. Trimming left V 5 bases short and J 0 bases short, with 10 bases between. The CDR3 is 15 residues long. Germline CDR1 reads MNHEY; CDR2 reads SVGAGI. CDR3 sequence: CASSQLHSTNEKLFF. The CDR3 coding sequence is TGTGCCAGCAGTCAACTTCATTCAACTAATGAAAAACTGTTTTTT.

The chain carries TRBV3-1 (or the pseudogene TRBV3-2) and TRBJ2-7; 10 nucleotides match TRBD2. The germline gives CDR1 LGHDT, CDR2 YNNKEL (reference sequence). This CDR3 has 16 amino acids. V shed 6 bases, J shed 6 bases, and the junction held 14 bases outside the gene matches. The CDR3 sequence: CASRKTGSGGAGEQYF. CDR3 in DNA: TGTGCCAGCAGGAAAACCGGAAGCGGGGGGGCCGGCGAGCAGTACTTC.

In the case of this clone: This sample also contains other DNA sequences that code for the same CDR3. The V and J genes are TRBV27 and TRBJ2-7; D may be TRBD2 (6 bases). CDR1 and CDR2 from the germline V gene are MNHEY and SMNVEV (reference sequence). V lost 8 bases to trimming and J lost 0 bases, with 14 bases between them. The CDR3 spans 14 residues. The CDR3 DNA is TGTGCCAGCTCCATTGGGGGGAGCTCCTACGAGCAGTACTTC. Its translation is CASSIGGSSYEQYF.

The chain has TRBV19 and TRBJ1-6, with D tentatively TRBD1 (6 bases). Looked up from germline, CDR1 is LNHDA and CDR2 is SQIVND (reference sequence). The CDR3 loop spans 15 amino acids. Trimming stripped 4 bases from V and 7 bases from J, with 14 bases between. The CDR3 DNA follows: TGTGCCAGTAGTAGCCGGGACACTGACAATTCACCCCTCCACTTT. Its protein product is CASSSRDTDNSPLHF.

On this clone itself: The sample has other DNA sequences that encode this CDR3 too. The CDR3 region has the DNA TGCGCCAGCAGCTTAGGGACAGGGGGCAAAACTGAAGCTTTCTTT. Its protein product is CASSLGTGGKTEAFF. The chain recombines TRBV5-1 with TRBJ1-1, with 12 positions matching TRBD1. Germline-derived CDR1 and CDR2 are SGHRS and YFSETQ. The J segment lost 5 bases and the V segment lost 2 bases, leaving 4 bases of the junction unmatched. The CDR3 consists of 15 residues.

The V and J genes are TRBV20-1 and TRBJ2-7; 9 positions agree with TRBD2. There are 12 residues in the CDR3. V lost 3 bases and J lost 9; bases outside the gene matches: 6. Germline CDR1 is DFQATT and CDR2 is SNEGSKA (reference sequence). CDR3 in amino acids: CSASPAGGVQYF. The CDR3 nucleotides read TGCAGTGCTAGTCCAGCGGGGGGCGTGCAGTACTTC.

The V and J genes are TRBV5-8 and TRBJ2-3, with D perhaps TRBD1 (5 bases). The CDR3 contains 16 residues. Germline V gene data show CDR1 as SGHTS and CDR2 as YDEGEE. V was trimmed by 1 base and J by 5 bases, leaving 17 bases between them. CDR3 in amino acids: CASSLYPGRVRDTQYF. Here the CDR3 DNA reads TGTGCCAGCAGCTTGTATCCCGGCAGGGTAAGAGATACGCAGTATTTT.

The chain is built from TRBV3-1 (or the pseudogene TRBV3-2) and TRBJ2-2; 8 bases align to TRBD2. V lost 1 base to trimming and J lost 7 bases; unmatched junction nucleotides: 5. The CDR3 totals 15 residues. The germline V gene encodes CDR1 LGHDT and CDR2 YNNKEL (reference sequence). The CDR3 DNA sequence: TGTGCCAGCAGCCAAGTCTCCGGGGGGGTCGGGGAGCTGTTTTTT. Amino acids: CASSQVSGGVGELFF.

CDR3 in DNA: TGCAGCGTCGACAGGGGCAACACCGGGGAGCTGTTTTTT. Translation: CSVDRGNTGELFF. The J gene is TRBJ2-2, the V gene TRBV29-1; 8 bases match TRBD1. With 6 bases clipped from V and 2 bases from J, the junction kept 2 bases outside the gene matches. The length of the CDR3 is 13 residues. Per germline, CDR1 SQVTM and CDR2 ANQGSEA.

The chain links TRBV10-3 to TRBJ1-1; D might be TRBD1 (5 bases). The CDR3 sequence is 15 residues long. Germline V gene lookup returns CDR1 ENHRY and CDR2 SYGVKD. V was clipped by 4 bases and J by 1 base, with 13 bases between them. CDR3 DNA sequence: TGTGCCATCAGTGCCGCTCGGGGGGAGAACACTGAAGCTTTCTTT. It specifies CAISAARGENTEAFF.

This clone was counted a single time. V is TRBV5-6 and J is TRBJ2-2, with TRBD1 identical over 7 bases. Trimming at V came to 4 bases and at J to 9 bases, leaving 6 bases not matched to a gene. The CDR3 is 13 amino acids. From germline, CDR1 is SGHDT and CDR2 YYEEEE. In nucleotides, the CDR3 is TGTGCCAGCAGCCCTCAGGGGGACCGGGAGCTGTTTTTT. Translated, it gives CASSPQGDRELFF.

The chain recombines TRBV30 with TRBJ2-2, with 9 bases lining up with TRBD1. The length of the CDR3 is 14 residues. Germline CDR1 is GTSNPN and CDR2 is SVGIG (reference sequence). With V trimmed by 3 bases and J by 8 bases, 7 bases remained unmatched. The CDR3 protein is CAWRHRGQGGELFF. In DNA form, the CDR3 reads TGTGCCTGGAGACACAGGGGGCAGGGTGGGGAGCTGTTTTTT.

V usage is TRBV7-2 and J usage is TRBJ2-3, with a tentative D call TRBD2 (6 bases). Trimming shortened V by 5 bases and J by 7 bases, and 19 bases separated the two germline ends. The germline gives CDR1 SGHTA, CDR2 FQGNSA. The CDR3 runs 15 residues. CDR3: CASSRGIAQLNTQYF. The CDR3 DNA follows: TGTGCCAGCAGCCGCGGGATAGCCCAGTTGAATACGCAGTATTTT.

The chain is built from TRBV19 and TRBJ2-2; D unresolved. Germline V gene data show CDR1 as LNHDA and CDR2 as SQIVND (reference sequence). V gave up 2 bases and J gave up 1 base, with 11 bases separating them. The CDR3 is 16 amino acids. CDR3 nucleotides: TGTGCCAGTAGTATATCCACCACGAGGAACACCGGGGAGCTGTTTTTT. It yields the protein CASSISTTRNTGELFF.